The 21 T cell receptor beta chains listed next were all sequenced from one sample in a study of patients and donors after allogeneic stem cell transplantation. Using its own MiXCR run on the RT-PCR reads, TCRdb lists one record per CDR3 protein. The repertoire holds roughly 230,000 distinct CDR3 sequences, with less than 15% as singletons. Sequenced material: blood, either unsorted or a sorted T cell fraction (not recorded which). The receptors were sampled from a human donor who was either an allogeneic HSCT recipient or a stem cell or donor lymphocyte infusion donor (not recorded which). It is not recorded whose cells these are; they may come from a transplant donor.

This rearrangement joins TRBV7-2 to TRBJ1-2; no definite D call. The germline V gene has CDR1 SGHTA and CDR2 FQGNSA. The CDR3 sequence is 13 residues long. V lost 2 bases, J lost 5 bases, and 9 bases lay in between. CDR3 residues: CASSLRAVYGYTF. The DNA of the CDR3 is TGTGCCAGCAGCTTACGAGCAGTTTATGGCTACACCTTC.

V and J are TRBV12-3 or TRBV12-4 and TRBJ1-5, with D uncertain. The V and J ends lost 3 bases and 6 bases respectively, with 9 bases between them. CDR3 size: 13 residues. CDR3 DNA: TGTGCCAGCAGTTTGTTTCGGGGTCAGCCCCAGCATTTT. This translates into CASSLFRGQPQHF.

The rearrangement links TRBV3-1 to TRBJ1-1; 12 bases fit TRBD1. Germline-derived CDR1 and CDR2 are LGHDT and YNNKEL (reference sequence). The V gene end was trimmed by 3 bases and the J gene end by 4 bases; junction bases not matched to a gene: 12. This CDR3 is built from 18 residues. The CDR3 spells CASSQPPGQGARRTEAFF. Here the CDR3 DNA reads TGTGCCAGCAGCCAGCCCCCGGGACAGGGGGCCCGGCGCACTGAAGCTTTCTTT.

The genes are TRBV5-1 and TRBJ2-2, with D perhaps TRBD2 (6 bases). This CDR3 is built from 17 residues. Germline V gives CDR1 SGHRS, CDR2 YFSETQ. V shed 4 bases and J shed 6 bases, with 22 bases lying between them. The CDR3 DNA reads TGCGCCAGCAGCCTCGAGCTAACCAGACTAGTATCCGGGGAGCTGTTTTTT. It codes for CASSLELTRLVSGELFF.

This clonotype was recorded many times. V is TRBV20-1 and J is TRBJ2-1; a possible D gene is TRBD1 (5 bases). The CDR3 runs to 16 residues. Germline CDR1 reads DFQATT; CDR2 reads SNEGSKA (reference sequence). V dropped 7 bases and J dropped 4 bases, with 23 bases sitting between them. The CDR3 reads CSGTRPDRQWYNEQFF. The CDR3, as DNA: TGCAGTGGGACAAGACCCGATAGACAGTGGTACAATGAGCAGTTCTTC.

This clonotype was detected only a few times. In DNA, the CDR3 is TGTGCCAGCAGTCGGGGAAGGACCCGGGGCGAGCAGTACTTC. Translation gives CASSRGRTRGEQYF. The chain couples TRBV6-1 to TRBJ2-7; a weak D match, TRBD2 (5 bases). The CDR3 totals 14 residues. The ends were cut back, 5 bases at V and 6 bases at J, with 17 bases in the middle. Germline CDR1 and CDR2: MNHNS and SASEGT.

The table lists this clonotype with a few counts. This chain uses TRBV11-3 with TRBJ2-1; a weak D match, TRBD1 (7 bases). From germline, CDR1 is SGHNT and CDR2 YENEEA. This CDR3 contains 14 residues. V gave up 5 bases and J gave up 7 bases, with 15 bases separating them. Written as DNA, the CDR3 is TGTGCCAGCAGCCGAGGGGGCGCGGGGAATGAGCAGTTCTTC. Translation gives CASSRGGAGNEQFF.

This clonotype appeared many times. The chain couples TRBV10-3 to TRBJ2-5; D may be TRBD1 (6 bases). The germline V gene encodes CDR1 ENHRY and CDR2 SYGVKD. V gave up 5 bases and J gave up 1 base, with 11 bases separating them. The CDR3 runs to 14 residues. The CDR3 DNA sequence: TGTGCCATCAGTTCCGGACAGAGCCAAGAGACCCAGTACTTC. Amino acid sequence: CAISSGQSQETQYF.

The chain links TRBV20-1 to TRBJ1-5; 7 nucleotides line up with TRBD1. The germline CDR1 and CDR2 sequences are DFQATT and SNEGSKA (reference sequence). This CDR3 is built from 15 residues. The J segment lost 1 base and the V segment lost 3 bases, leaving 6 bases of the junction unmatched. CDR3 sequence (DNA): TGCAGTGCTAGGCCGTCCAGGGGGAGCAATCAGCCCCAGCATTTT. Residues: CSARPSRGSNQPQHF.

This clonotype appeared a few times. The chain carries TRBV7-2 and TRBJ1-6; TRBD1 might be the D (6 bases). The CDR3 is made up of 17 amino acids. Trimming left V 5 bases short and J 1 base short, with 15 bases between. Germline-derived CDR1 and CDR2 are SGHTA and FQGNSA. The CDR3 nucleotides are TGTGCCAGCAGCCAACAGGGTCCCGGATCCTATAATTCACCCCTCCACTTT. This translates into CASSQQGPGSYNSPLHF. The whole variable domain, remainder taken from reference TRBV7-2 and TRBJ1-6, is GAGVSQSPSNKVTEKGKDVELRCDPISGHTALYWYRQSLGQGLEFLIYFQGNSAPDKSGLPSDRFSAERTGGSVSTLTIQRTQQEDSAVYLCASSQQGPGSYNSPLHFGNGTRLTVT.

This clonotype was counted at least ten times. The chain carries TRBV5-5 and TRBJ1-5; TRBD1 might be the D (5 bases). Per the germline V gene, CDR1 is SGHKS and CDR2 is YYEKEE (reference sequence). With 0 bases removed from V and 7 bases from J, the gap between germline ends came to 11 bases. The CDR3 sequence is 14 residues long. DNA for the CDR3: TGTGCCAGCAGCTTGGAACTGGGGGGGCAGCCCCAGCATTTT. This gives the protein CASSLELGGQPQHF.

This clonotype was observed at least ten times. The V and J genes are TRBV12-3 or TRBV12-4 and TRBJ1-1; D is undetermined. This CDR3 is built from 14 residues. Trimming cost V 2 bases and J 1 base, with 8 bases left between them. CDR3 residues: CASSLIAGNTEAFF. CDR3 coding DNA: TGTGCCAGCAGTTTAATCGCGGGGAACACTGAAGCTTTCTTT.

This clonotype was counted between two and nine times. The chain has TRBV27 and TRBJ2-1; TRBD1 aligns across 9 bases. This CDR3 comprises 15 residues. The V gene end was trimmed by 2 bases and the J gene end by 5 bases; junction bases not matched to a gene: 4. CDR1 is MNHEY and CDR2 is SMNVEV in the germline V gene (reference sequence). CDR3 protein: CASSLPGQGNNEQFF. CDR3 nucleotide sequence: TGTGCCAGCAGTTTACCGGGACAGGGTAACAATGAGCAGTTCTTC.

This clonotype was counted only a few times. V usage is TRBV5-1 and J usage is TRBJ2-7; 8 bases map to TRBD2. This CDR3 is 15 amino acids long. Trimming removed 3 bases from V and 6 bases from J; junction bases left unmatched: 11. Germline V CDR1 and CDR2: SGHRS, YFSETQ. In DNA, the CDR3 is TGCGCCAGCAGCTATGCCGGGACTAGTTTAACCGAGCAGTACTTC. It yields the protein CASSYAGTSLTEQYF.

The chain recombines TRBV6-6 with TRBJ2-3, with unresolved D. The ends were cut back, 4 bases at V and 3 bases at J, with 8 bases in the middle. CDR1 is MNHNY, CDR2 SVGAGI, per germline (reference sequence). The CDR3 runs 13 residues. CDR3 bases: TGTGCCAGCAGTTCCCAGATGACAGATACGCAGTATTTT. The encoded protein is CASSSQMTDTQYF.

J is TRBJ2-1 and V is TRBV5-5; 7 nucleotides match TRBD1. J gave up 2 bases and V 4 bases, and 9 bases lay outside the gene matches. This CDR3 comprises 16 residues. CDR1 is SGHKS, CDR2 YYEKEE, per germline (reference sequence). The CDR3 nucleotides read TGTGCCAGCAGCGAGCGGACAGGCATGACCTACAATGAGCAGTTCTTC. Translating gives CASSERTGMTYNEQFF.

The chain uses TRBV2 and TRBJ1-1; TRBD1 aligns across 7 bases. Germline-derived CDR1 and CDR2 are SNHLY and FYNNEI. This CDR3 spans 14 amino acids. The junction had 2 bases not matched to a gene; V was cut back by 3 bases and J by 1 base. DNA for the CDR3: TGTGCCAGCAGTGATTCAGGGGGGAACACTGAAGCTTTCTTT. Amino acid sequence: CASSDSGGNTEAFF.

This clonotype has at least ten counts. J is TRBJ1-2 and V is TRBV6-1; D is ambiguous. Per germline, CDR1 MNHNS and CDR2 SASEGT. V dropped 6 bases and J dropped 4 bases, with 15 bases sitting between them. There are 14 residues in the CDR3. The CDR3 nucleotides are TGTGCCAGCAGGCCTTTCGGACGGACCTATGGCTACACCTTC. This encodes CASRPFGRTYGYTF.

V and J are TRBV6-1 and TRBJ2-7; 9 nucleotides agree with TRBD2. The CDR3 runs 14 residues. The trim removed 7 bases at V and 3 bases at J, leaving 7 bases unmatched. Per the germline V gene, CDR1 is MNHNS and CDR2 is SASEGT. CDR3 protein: CASTRGGMGYEQYF. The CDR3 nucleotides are TGTGCCAGCACGCGGGGGGGTATGGGCTACGAGCAGTACTTC.

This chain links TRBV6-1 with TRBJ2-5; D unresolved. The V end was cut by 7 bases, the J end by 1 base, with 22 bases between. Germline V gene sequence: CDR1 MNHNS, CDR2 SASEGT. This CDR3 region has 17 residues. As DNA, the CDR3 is TGTGCCAGCACTAATATGCCTAGTGTCAACCTCCAAGAGACCCAGTACTTC. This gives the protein CASTNMPSVNLQETQYF.

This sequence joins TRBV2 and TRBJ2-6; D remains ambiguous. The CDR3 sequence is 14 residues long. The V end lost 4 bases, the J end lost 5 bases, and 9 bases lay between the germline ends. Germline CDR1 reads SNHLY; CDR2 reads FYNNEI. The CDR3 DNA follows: TGTGCCAGCAGTGTACCCCCGAGGGCCAACGTCCTGACTTTC. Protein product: CASSVPPRANVLTF.